These 16 T cell receptor beta chains were sequenced from one sample in a study of control samples from healthy donors and cancer patients. TCRdb keeps only in-frame clones here, not all; method: immunoSEQ multiplex PCR. The table includes approximately 110,000 clones, approximately 89% detected once. The sequenced sample consisted of blood. Receptors were obtained from a young woman in good health.

The chain carries TRBV15 and TRBJ2-1; a weak D match, TRBD2 (6 bases). CDR3 length equals 16 residues. V gave up 3 bases and J gave up 0 bases, with 12 bases separating them. Germline lookup yields CDR1 LNHNV and CDR2 YYDKDF (reference sequence). The CDR3 nucleotides are TGTGCCACCAGCAGGTTGATAGCGGACTCCTACAATGAGCAGTTCTTC. It codes for CATSRLIADSYNEQFF.

The genes are TRBV7-2 and TRBJ1-3; D not certain. This CDR3 has 17 residues. V dropped 4 bases and J dropped 0 bases, with 16 bases sitting between them. The V gene's germline CDR1 is SGHTA and CDR2 FQGNSA. The CDR3 protein is CASSSMGLTISGNTIYF. CDR3 bases: TGTGCCAGCAGCTCTATGGGCCTGACGATCTCTGGAAACACCATATATTTT.

This clone was detected once. The chain recombines TRBV5-1 with TRBJ2-7; no reliable D call. CDR1 is SGHRS, CDR2 YFSETQ, per germline. V dropped 0 bases and J dropped 0 bases, with 7 bases sitting between them. The length of the CDR3 is 14 residues. CDR3 loop: CASSLGQPSYEQYF. The CDR3 DNA reads TGCGCCAGCAGCTTGGGTCAGCCCTCCTACGAGCAGTACTTC.

The gene calls are TRBV18 and TRBJ1-1, with unresolved D. Trimming pared 4 bases from V and 0 bases from J, leaving 9 bases between. Germline CDR1 is KGHSH and CDR2 is LQKENI. CDR3 size: 14 residues. CDR3 loop: CASSRPQMNTEAFF. CDR3 bases: TGTGCCAGCTCACGGCCCCAGATGAACACTGAAGCTTTCTTT.

The rearrangement joins TRBV4-3 to TRBJ1-6; a weak D match, TRBD1 (6 bases). Germline CDR1 LGHNA, CDR2 YSLEER. The CDR3 covers 15 residues. V lost 3 bases and J lost 5, with 11 bases in between. Here the CDR3 DNA reads TGCGCCAGCAGCCAGTCGGGACACGATAATTCACCCCTCCACTTT. Translated, it gives CASSQSGHDNSPLHF.

The chain uses TRBV5-1 and TRBJ2-3; D gene uncertain. The germline V gene has CDR1 SGHRS and CDR2 YFSETQ. V gave up 3 bases and J gave up 6 bases, with 14 bases separating them. The CDR3 sequence is 14 residues long. CDR3 nucleotides: TGCGCCAGCAGCTCGATAGACCCGGGCGATACGCAGTATTTT. This translates into CASSSIDPGDTQYF.

This clone was detected only once. V and J are TRBV29-1 and TRBJ2-5; the match to TRBD2 covers 9 bases. J lost 4 bases, V lost 2 bases, and 14 bases had no gene match. This CDR3 has 17 residues. Germline V gives CDR1 SQVTM, CDR2 ANQGSEA. The CDR3 region has the DNA TGCAGCGTTGAACTTCCGCGCGGGGGGGAGACGCGAGAGACCCAGTACTTC. It codes for CSVELPRGGETRETQYF.

V gene TRBV6-6 combines with J gene TRBJ2-2; possibly TRBD1 for D (6 bases). Trimming cost V 6 bases and J 7 bases, with 12 bases left between them. The CDR3 runs 13 residues. The germline gives CDR1 MNHNY, CDR2 SVGAGI (reference sequence). CDR3 bases: TGTGCCAGCAGCCGACGACAGGACGGGGAGCTGTTTTTT. Encoded protein: CASSRRQDGELFF.

V gene TRBV29-1 combines with J gene TRBJ1-2; D gene unclear. V lost 3 bases and J lost 7, with 18 bases in between. The germline CDR1 and CDR2 sequences are SQVTM and ANQGSEA. This CDR3 spans 14 amino acids. CDR3 DNA: TGCAGCGTTGAGGAGGTGGCGGAGACTGGTGGCTACACCTTC. It encodes CSVEEVAETGGYTF.

This clone has at least ten counts. The chain is built from TRBV12-3 or TRBV12-4 and TRBJ2-5; D is unresolved. CDR3 length: 11 residues. Trimming pared 5 bases from V and 7 bases from J, leaving 8 bases between. CDR3 DNA: TGTGCCAGCAGTGCTATGGGGACCCAGTACTTC. Amino acids: CASSAMGTQYF.

The rearrangement uses TRBV7-6 and TRBJ2-3, with 10 bases identical to TRBD2. V shed 1 base, J shed 1 base, and the junction held 2 bases outside the gene matches. Germline CDR1 is SGHVS and CDR2 is FNYEAQ. The CDR3 is 16 residues long. This chain's CDR3 is CASSLGSGGGTDTQYF. DNA for the CDR3: TGTGCCAGCAGCTTAGGGAGCGGGGGGGGCACAGATACGCAGTATTTT.

The gene calls are TRBV2 and TRBJ1-4, with TRBD1 matching over 9 bases. Germline lookup yields CDR1 SNHLY and CDR2 FYNNEI. The junction had 10 bases not matched to a gene; V was cut back by 6 bases and J by 8 bases. The CDR3 has 15 residues. DNA of the CDR3: TGTGCCAGCAGAGCATCAACAGGGGGCCGAGAAAAACTGTTTTTT. Protein product: CASRASTGGREKLFF.

V and J are TRBV10-3 and TRBJ2-7; TRBD2 might be the D (5 bases). The V gene's germline CDR1 is ENHRY and CDR2 SYGVKD. The V and J ends lost 8 bases and 3 bases respectively, with 8 bases between them. CDR3 size: 11 residues. The DNA for the CDR3 is TGTGCCATCTCGAGGGACTACGAGCAGTACTTC. Its protein is CAISRDYEQYF.

The chain recombines TRBV5-4 with TRBJ2-1, with 7 bases that match TRBD2. The CDR3 loop spans 13 amino acids. Germline trimming cut 4 bases from V and 5 bases from J; bases unmatched to any gene: 3. Germline V gene lookup returns CDR1 SGHNT and CDR2 YYREEE (reference sequence). The CDR3 DNA follows: TGTGCCAGCAGCCCCGGGACTAACAATGAGCAGTTCTTC. Translated: CASSPGTNNEQFF.

The chain links TRBV5-6 to TRBJ2-7; D possibly matches TRBD1 or TRBD2 (5 bases each). The CDR3 consists of 16 residues. Trimming stripped 3 bases from V and 2 bases from J, with 18 bases between. Germline V gene lookup returns CDR1 SGHDT and CDR2 YYEEEE. The CDR3 is CASSSNYRDHPYEQYF. DNA of the CDR3: TGTGCCAGCAGCTCAAACTACCGGGACCACCCCTACGAGCAGTACTTC.

The chain links TRBV18 to TRBJ1-1; no clear D gene. CDR1 and CDR2 from the germline V gene are KGHSH and LQKENI. Trimming pared 4 bases from V and 6 bases from J, leaving 12 bases between. This CDR3 has 13 residues. The DNA of the CDR3 is TGTGCCAGCTCACAGGAGCGGCAGGCTGAAGCTTTCTTT. This encodes CASSQERQAEAFF.